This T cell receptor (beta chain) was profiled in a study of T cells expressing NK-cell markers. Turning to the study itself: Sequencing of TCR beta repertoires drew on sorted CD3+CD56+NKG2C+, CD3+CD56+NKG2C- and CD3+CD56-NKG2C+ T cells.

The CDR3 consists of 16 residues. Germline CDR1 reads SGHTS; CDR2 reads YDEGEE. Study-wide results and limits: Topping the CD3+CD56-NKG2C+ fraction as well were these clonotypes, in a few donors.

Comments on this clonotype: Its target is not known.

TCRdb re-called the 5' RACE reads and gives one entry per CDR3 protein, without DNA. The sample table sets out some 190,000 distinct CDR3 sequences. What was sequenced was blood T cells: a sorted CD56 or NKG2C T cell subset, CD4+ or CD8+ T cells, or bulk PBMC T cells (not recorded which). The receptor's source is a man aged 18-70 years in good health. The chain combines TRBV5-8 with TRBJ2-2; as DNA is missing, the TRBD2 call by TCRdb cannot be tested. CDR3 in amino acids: CASFLNFGTNTGELFF.